These 17 T cell receptor beta chains came from one sample sequenced in a study of blood T cell repertoires in COVID-19. TCRdb keeps only in-frame clones here, not all; method: immunoSEQ multiplex PCR. The sample lists roughly 520,000 clones, 70% to 90% occurring once. The sequencing sample was made of PBMCs or T cells enriched from blood (not recorded which). These receptors came from a woman aged 40 to 50 who had recovered from COVID-19.

The genes are TRBV30 and TRBJ1-2; D gene ambiguous. V gave up 3 bases and J gave up 12 bases, with 20 bases separating them. Looked up from germline, CDR1 is GTSNPN and CDR2 is SVGIG (reference sequence). This CDR3 contains 13 residues. The CDR3 coding sequence is TGTGCCTGGAGCGCCAGCGCCAATAAGGTCGACACCTTC. As protein: CAWSASANKVDTF.

The chain is built from TRBV7-2 and TRBJ1-2; 10 bases are a match to TRBD1. Germline V gene sequence: CDR1 SGHTA, CDR2 FQGNSA. The CDR3 spans 14 residues. The trim removed 3 bases at V and 8 bases at J, leaving 6 bases unmatched. CDR3 amino acids: CASSFGQGDYGYTF. In DNA, the CDR3 is TGTGCCAGCAGCTTTGGACAGGGGGATTACGGCTACACCTTC.

The chain recombines TRBV5-4 with TRBJ2-5; D gene ambiguous. The V end was cut by 5 bases, the J end by 4 bases, with 18 bases between. This CDR3 is 15 amino acids long. CDR1 SGHNT and CDR2 YYREEE come from the germline V gene (reference sequence). CDR3: CASRSDPAPLETQYF. For the CDR3, the DNA is TGTGCCAGCAGAAGCGACCCAGCCCCTCTAGAGACCCAGTACTTC.

The chain carries TRBV28 and TRBJ1-3; D not resolved. CDR1 is MDHEN, CDR2 SYDVKM, per germline. V lost 6 bases, J lost 0 bases, and 9 bases lay in between. This CDR3 region has 14 residues. CDR3: CASRETASGNTIYF. The CDR3 nucleotides read TGTGCCAGCAGGGAGACGGCCTCTGGAAACACCATATATTTT.

This clone was detected only once. The chain uses TRBV7-8 and TRBJ1-1; no clear D gene. Germline CDR1 is SGHVS and CDR2 is FQNEAQ. CDR3 length: 16 residues. Between the trimmed V and J ends, which lost 2 bases and 1 base, there was a span of 14 bases. CDR3 DNA: TGTGCCAGCAGCTTATCGCATTCCTCCGGGAACACTGAAGCTTTCTTT. As protein: CASSLSHSSGNTEAFF.

The chain has TRBV14 and TRBJ2-7; the match to TRBD1 covers 8 bases. CDR3 length: 14 residues. V trimming: 4 bases; J trimming: 5 bases; junction bases outside the gene matches: 7. Germline CDR1 SGHDN, CDR2 FVKESK. The CDR3 is CASSRQGRLNEQYF. The CDR3 DNA follows: TGTGCCAGCAGCCGACAGGGGAGACTCAACGAGCAGTACTTC.

The chain is built from TRBV5-6 and TRBJ1-6, with D uncertain. This CDR3 spans 12 amino acids. V was clipped by 0 bases and J by 9 bases, with 4 bases between them. Germline V CDR1 and CDR2: SGHDT, YYEEEE. CDR3 sequence: CASSLGGSPLHF. The CDR3 DNA reads as TGTGCCAGCAGCTTGGGAGGTTCACCCCTCCACTTT. Filled out from reference TRBV5-6 and TRBJ1-6, the complete variable domain reads DAGVTQSPTHLIKTRGQQVTLRCSPKSGHDTVSWYQQALGQGPQFIFQYYEEEERQRGNFPDRFSGHQFPNYSSELNVNALLLGDSALYLCASSLGGSPLHFGNGTRLTVT.

This sequence joins TRBV6-2 or TRBV6-3 and TRBJ2-7; TRBD2 matches at 7 bases. Per the germline V gene, CDR1 is MNHEY and CDR2 is SVGEGT. The J segment lost 3 bases and the V segment lost 2 bases, leaving 4 bases of the junction unmatched. The CDR3 is made up of 14 amino acids. The chain's CDR3 is CASSYLERDYEQYF. The CDR3 DNA follows: TGTGCCAGCAGTTACCTAGAGCGGGACTACGAGCAGTACTTC.

The chain carries TRBV7-8 and TRBJ1-2, with 10 bases identical to TRBD1. CDR1 is SGHVS and CDR2 is FQNEAQ in the germline V gene. This CDR3 contains 13 residues. Unmatched junction bases numbered 5, after V lost 5 bases and J lost 8 bases. The CDR3 sequence: CASSEDRGRGYTF. The CDR3, as DNA: TGTGCCAGCAGCGAAGACAGGGGGCGAGGCTACACCTTC.

The rearrangement joins TRBV4-3 to TRBJ1-2; D uncertain. This CDR3 has 16 amino acids. Trimming took 0 bases from V and 7 from J, leaving 18 bases between them. Per the germline V gene, CDR1 is LGHNA and CDR2 is YSLEER. For the CDR3, the DNA is TGCGCCAGCAGCCAAGATTTTGGGCGGGTTGCACGTGGCTACACCTTC. Protein: CASSQDFGRVARGYTF.

The CDR3 reads CASMAGTGGLPQHF. The CDR3, as DNA: TGTGCCAGTATGGCCGGGACAGGGGGTTTGCCCCAGCATTTT. This rearrangement joins TRBV19 to TRBJ1-5; TRBD1 agrees at 11 bases. The junction had 8 bases not matched to a gene; V was cut back by 7 bases and J by 9 bases. The germline CDR1 and CDR2 sequences are LNHDA and SQIVND (reference sequence). The length of the CDR3 is 14 residues.

The J gene is TRBJ2-5, the V gene TRBV19; TRBD2 is a possible D gene (5 bases). CDR1 LNHDA and CDR2 SQIVND come from the germline V gene (reference sequence). The CDR3 extends over 15 amino acids. V was pared by 6 bases and J by 1 base, with 15 bases between. The CDR3 DNA reads TGTGCCAGTAGCAGATCCGGACTCCCCCAAGAGACCCAGTACTTC. Its protein is CASSRSGLPQETQYF.

V gene TRBV7-2 combines with J gene TRBJ2-3; 8 nucleotides match TRBD2. The junction had 8 bases not matched to a gene; V was cut back by 6 bases and J by 0 bases. This CDR3 contains 16 residues. Germline V CDR1 and CDR2: SGHTA, FQGNSA. The CDR3 nucleotides are TGTGCCAGCAGACTTACTAGCGGTACTAGCACAGATACGCAGTATTTT. Amino acid sequence: CASRLTSGTSTDTQYF.

This chain uses TRBV7-8 with TRBJ2-1; 7 bases fit TRBD2. V lost 4 bases to trimming and J lost 4 bases; unmatched junction nucleotides: 4. The CDR3 runs to 14 residues. CDR1 and CDR2 (germline): SGHVS, FQNEAQ. CDR3 protein: CASSSTGLYNEQFF. The CDR3 coding sequence is TGTGCCAGCAGCTCTACGGGACTATACAATGAGCAGTTCTTC.

The rearrangement uses TRBV15 and TRBJ2-2, with 14 bases matching TRBD2. V lost 1 base, J lost 3 bases, and 4 bases stayed unmatched. This CDR3 has 18 residues. Germline CDR1 LNHNV, CDR2 YYDKDF (reference sequence). The DNA of the CDR3 is TGTGCCACCAGCAGAGCCCGACTAGCGGGAGGGCACACCGGGGAGCTGTTTTTT. Protein product: CATSRARLAGGHTGELFF.

The rearrangement links TRBV5-1 to TRBJ1-6, with D perhaps matching TRBD1 (6 bases). Trimming shortened V by 3 bases and J by 8 bases, and 15 bases separated the two germline ends. The CDR3 totals 15 residues. In germline, CDR1 is SGHRS, CDR2 YFSETQ. The CDR3: CASSSNGGADSPLHF. CDR3 coding DNA: TGCGCCAGCAGCTCCAATGGGGGCGCGGATTCACCCCTCCACTTT.

The chain's CDR3 is CAIAGQGDGNTIYF. The DNA of the CDR3 is TGTGCCATAGCCGGACAGGGGGACGGAAACACCATATATTTT. The rearrangement links TRBV10-3 to TRBJ1-3; TRBD1 matches at 10 bases. The ends lost 9 bases at V and 4 bases at J; junction bases unmatched: 6. Germline-derived CDR1 and CDR2 are ENHRY and SYGVKD. There are 14 residues in the CDR3.